What follows describes a single TCR beta chain. These data are taken from a study of blood T cell repertoires in COVID-19. Across the whole study: Researchers got acute and convalescent COVID-19 samples from the United States, Italy and Spain. T cells, B-cell-depleted T cells, or PBMCs supplied cDNA or gDNA.

In the authors' methods: Estimates of nucleated cell counts were drawn from the amplification of reference gene primers. The method was immunoSEQ multiplex PCR; TCRdb's version includes in-frame clones alone and lacks a portion of them. D and trimming were read from the DNA, whereas the V and J calls and clone size are those reported in that table. This sample has about 220,000 clones, with roughly 84% found just once. Participants came from about two dozen US areas, aged roughly 18 to 89 years. Between the trimmed V and J ends, which lost 7 bases and 5 bases, there was a span of 21 bases. This CDR3 contains 16 residues. Per the germline V gene, CDR1 is KGHDR and CDR2 is SFDVKD.

This receptor was obtained from a woman aged 40 to 50 who had recovered from COVID-19. V usage is TRBV24-1 and J usage is TRBJ2-3; perhaps TRBD2 as D (6 bases). Sequenced: PBMCs or T cells enriched from blood (not recorded which). CDR3 in amino acids: CATSPLSGDSEDTQYF. In DNA, the CDR3 is TGTGCCACCAGCCCCCTATCGGGAGATTCTGAAGATACGCAGTATTTT.